These 24 T cell receptor beta chains came from one sample sequenced in a study of response to subunit inactivated influenza vaccine. TCRdb called the RT-PCR reads again in MiXCR, with one record for every CDR3 protein. The table shows 450,000 to 550,000 distinct CDR3 sequences, with about 25% occurring only once. The specimen comprised CD4+ T cells sorted from PBMCs, sampled about 5 days after vaccination. These receptor sequences come from a man aged 50 or older who received an inactivated influenza vaccine.

This clonotype was detected ten times or more. The gene calls are TRBV5-6 and TRBJ1-5, with a tentative D call TRBD1 (6 bases). The CDR3 is made up of 15 amino acids. V was clipped by 3 bases and J by 1 base, with 11 bases between them. Germline V CDR1 and CDR2: SGHDT, YYEEEE. The CDR3 DNA is TGTGCCAGCAGCTCCGGGGGGCAGAGCAATCAGCCCCAGCATTTT. This encodes CASSSGGQSNQPQHF.

This CDR3 reads CASTSGGVQETQYF. The CDR3, as DNA: TGCGCCAGTACTAGCGGGGGAGTTCAAGAGACCCAGTACTTC. J is TRBJ2-5 and V is TRBV5-1, with 11 bases matching TRBD2. CDR3 length: 14 amino acids. V was clipped by 8 bases and J by 2 bases; unmatched bases: 5. Germline V gene sequence: CDR1 SGHRS, CDR2 YFSETQ.

V is TRBV11-1 and J is TRBJ2-3, with TRBD1 as a possible D gene (6 bases). With 5 bases removed from V and 0 bases from J, the gap between germline ends came to 21 bases. The CDR3 spans 18 residues. Germline V gene sequence: CDR1 SGHAT, CDR2 FQDESV (reference sequence). CDR3 coding DNA: TGTGCCAGCAGCCACCTCACGTGGGGGCCCCCTAGCACAGATACGCAGTATTTT. It encodes CASSHLTWGPPSTDTQYF.

The chain recombines TRBV7-2 with TRBJ2-3, with a weak D call TRBD1 (6 bases). CDR3 length: 15 amino acids. The ends were cut back, 1 base at V and 5 bases at J, with 13 bases in the middle. From germline, CDR1 is SGHTA and CDR2 FQGNSA. CDR3 loop: CASSLVGTHRDTQYF. CDR3 DNA sequence: TGTGCCAGCAGCTTAGTGGGGACACACAGAGATACGCAGTATTTT.

This clonotype was observed a few times. The V gene is TRBV10-3, the J gene TRBJ1-2; maybe TRBD1 (5 bases). Looked up from germline, CDR1 is ENHRY and CDR2 is SYGVKD. There are 15 residues in the CDR3. Trimming removed 3 bases from V and 8 bases from J, with 19 bases in between. The CDR3 sequence: CAISDPPGLGLGYTF. The CDR3 DNA reads as TGTGCCATCAGTGACCCCCCGGGGCTGGGACTGGGCTACACCTTC.

V usage is TRBV12-3 or TRBV12-4 and J usage is TRBJ2-5; 7 bases map to TRBD2. J was trimmed by 2 bases and V by 5 bases; bases with no gene match: 5. This CDR3 region has 14 residues. The CDR3 bases are TGTGCCAGCAGTGAAGCGGGACGGCAAGAGACCCAGTACTTC. It specifies CASSEAGRQETQYF.

Comments on this clonotype: A read error may account for a junction end that differs from germline. The chain employs TRBV7-9 and TRBJ2-7; D is possibly TRBD1 or TRBD2 (5 bases each). In germline, CDR1 is SEHNR, CDR2 FQNEAQ (reference sequence). The CDR3 is 14 amino acids. For the CDR3, the DNA is TGTGCCAGCAGCCATGTTTACAGGCTGGGGGAGCATTACTTC. The encoded protein is CASSHVYRLGEHYF.

In its sample, this clonotype was seen many times. This sequence joins TRBV5-1 and TRBJ2-5, with TRBD1 identical over 9 bases. This CDR3 is 15 amino acids long. V lost 7 bases, J lost 4 bases, and 11 bases stayed unmatched. The germline V gene encodes CDR1 SGHRS and CDR2 YFSETQ. The CDR3 region has the DNA TGCGCCAGCGAACTCGACAGGGGGGCTGGAGAGACCCAGTACTTC. This codes for CASELDRGAGETQYF. Supplemented by reference TRBV5-1 and TRBJ2-5, the full variable domain reads KAGVTQTPRYLIKTRGQQVTLSCSPISGHRSVSWYQQTPGQGLQFLFEYFSETQRNKGNFPGRFSGRQFSNSRSEMNVSTLELGDSALYLCASELDRGAGETQYFGPGTRLLVL.

The chain joins TRBV20-1 to TRBJ1-6; possibly TRBD1 for D (5 bases). CDR1 and CDR2 from the germline V gene are DFQATT and SNEGSKA (reference sequence). This CDR3 region has 12 residues. V was pared by 5 bases and J by 7 bases, with 9 bases between. CDR3 in amino acids: CSALKGNSPLHF. CDR3 sequence (DNA): TGCAGTGCTCTTAAGGGGAATTCACCCCTCCACTTT.

This clonotype was seen only a few times. This chain links TRBV3-1 with TRBJ2-7; 11 nucleotides align to TRBD2. Germline V gene sequence: CDR1 LGHDT, CDR2 YNNKEL (reference sequence). Unmatched junction bases numbered 5, after V lost 1 base and J lost 3 bases. The CDR3 totals 16 residues. CDR3 amino acids: CASSQVPSGRIYEQYF. As DNA, the CDR3 is TGTGCCAGCAGCCAAGTTCCTAGCGGGAGGATCTACGAGCAGTACTTC.

This clonotype was seen only a few times. This rearrangement joins TRBV7-8 to TRBJ2-3; D not certain. The CDR3 extends over 15 amino acids. Germline loops: CDR1 SGHVS, CDR2 FQNEAQ. V dropped 5 bases and J dropped 1 base, with 13 bases sitting between them. The CDR3 DNA is TGTGCCAGCAGCGATGGCATGCATGGCACAGATACGCAGTATTTT. Amino acids: CASSDGMHGTDTQYF.

This chain joins TRBV4-1 and TRBJ2-4, with D tentatively TRBD1 (6 bases). Deletions cut 4 bases from V and 2 bases from J, with 18 bases between. The CDR3 is 17 amino acids. Germline V gives CDR1 MGHRA, CDR2 YSYEKL. The CDR3 protein is CASSLLVSTGTKNIQYF. The CDR3 DNA sequence: TGCGCCAGCAGCCTTCTCGTCTCAACAGGGACCAAAAACATTCAGTACTTC.

There are a few counts of this clonotype. The genes are TRBV29-1 and TRBJ2-1; D remains ambiguous. This CDR3 has 14 amino acids. The V end was cut by 4 bases, the J end by 0 bases, with 10 bases between. Germline CDR1 SQVTM, CDR2 ANQGSEA. The CDR3 DNA is TGCAGCGTTGCCGTGCTAAACTCCTACAATGAGCAGTTCTTC. It is translated as CSVAVLNSYNEQFF.

This clonotype occurred a few times. The chain has TRBV24-1 and TRBJ2-7; D not resolved. Germline V gene sequence: CDR1 KGHDR, CDR2 SFDVKD. Trimming stripped 0 bases from V and 2 bases from J, with 16 bases between. This CDR3 comprises 17 residues. The CDR3 DNA follows: TGTGCCACCAGTGATTTGGACTCTCAGAGACCTACCTACGAGCAGTACTTC. It is translated as CATSDLDSQRPTYEQYF.

The genes are TRBV6-2 or TRBV6-3 and TRBJ2-5; D tentatively fits TRBD1 or TRBD2 (6 bases each). The V gene lost 2 bases and the J gene lost 2 bases, with 12 bases spanning the gap. The CDR3 has 15 residues. The germline V gene has CDR1 MNHEY and CDR2 SVGEGT. The CDR3 DNA is TGTGCCAGCAGTTACCGGGGGACATTTCAAGAGACCCAGTACTTC. Its protein is CASSYRGTFQETQYF.

This clonotype has just a few counts. This chain uses TRBV5-1 with TRBJ1-1; D is undetermined. V gave up 1 base and J gave up 1 base, with 11 bases separating them. CDR1 and CDR2 (germline): SGHRS, YFSETQ. The CDR3 runs to 15 residues. The CDR3 protein is CASSLFAQPNTEAFF. The CDR3 DNA follows: TGCGCCAGCAGCTTGTTTGCACAGCCGAACACTGAAGCTTTCTTT.

The chain uses TRBV5-6 and TRBJ2-5, with 10 bases lining up with TRBD2. The CDR3 runs to 20 residues. The V gene end was trimmed by 4 bases and the J gene end by 4 bases; junction bases not matched to a gene: 22. From germline, CDR1 is SGHDT and CDR2 YYEEEE. CDR3 sequence reads: CASSVPARVTSGWGGETQYF. The CDR3 DNA sequence: TGTGCCAGCAGCGTTCCCGCTCGAGTGACTAGCGGGTGGGGAGGAGAGACCCAGTACTTC.

V usage is TRBV20-1 and J usage is TRBJ2-7, with 11 bases identical to TRBD2. CDR1 DFQATT and CDR2 SNEGSKA come from the germline V gene (reference sequence). The CDR3 is 15 amino acids. J lost 5 bases, V lost 6 bases, and 12 bases had no gene match. The CDR3 DNA sequence: TGCAGTGCAAAAGCCCCGACTAGCGGGAAGAACGAGCAGTACTTC. It encodes CSAKAPTSGKNEQYF.

The V gene is TRBV5-1, the J gene TRBJ2-7; D remains ambiguous. V gave up 3 bases and J gave up 3 bases, with 10 bases separating them. The CDR3 spans 13 residues. CDR1 and CDR2 from the germline V gene are SGHRS and YFSETQ. DNA of the CDR3: TGCGCCAGCAGCTCCCTGACCGACTACGAGCAGTACTTC. This encodes CASSSLTDYEQYF.

This clonotype was counted only a few times. This chain links TRBV4-3 with TRBJ2-3; TRBD2 matches 11 bases. Germline assignment: CDR1 LGHNA and CDR2 YSLEER. J gave up 0 bases and V 3 bases, and 8 bases lay outside the gene matches. There are 18 residues in the CDR3. The CDR3 protein is CASSQGLAASSSTDTQYF. CDR3 sequence (DNA): TGCGCCAGCAGCCAGGGACTAGCGGCTTCTTCTAGCACAGATACGCAGTATTTT.

V is TRBV20-1 and J is TRBJ2-3; 10 bases fit TRBD1. CDR1 and CDR2 from the germline V gene are DFQATT and SNEGSKA (reference sequence). Trimming cost V 7 bases and J 1 base; bases outside gene matches: 8. There are 15 residues in the CDR3. CDR3 bases: TGCAGTGGGGCCTTGGGACAGGGGCGCACAGATACGCAGTATTTT. It encodes CSGALGQGRTDTQYF.

This clonotype was picked up a small number of times. V gene TRBV6-1 combines with J gene TRBJ1-3; D uncertain. Trimming cost V 6 bases and J 1 base, with 13 bases left between them. The germline V gene encodes CDR1 MNHNS and CDR2 SASEGT. The CDR3 totals 15 residues. The CDR3 loop reads CASRPTQRSGNTIYF. Written as DNA, the CDR3 is TGTGCCAGCAGACCTACCCAGCGGTCTGGAAACACCATATATTTT.

The chain employs TRBV6-1 and TRBJ1-5; 8 bases map to TRBD1. The V segment lost 6 bases and the J segment 4 bases; nucleotides outside the gene matches: 5. This CDR3 has 14 residues. Germline V gene sequence: CDR1 MNHNS, CDR2 SASEGT. CDR3 DNA sequence: TGTGCCAGCAGCTCAGACAGGGGAAATCAGCCCCAGCATTTT. Protein: CASSSDRGNQPQHF.

This clonotype was recorded a few times. The V call is TRBV10-3, the J call TRBJ1-5, with D hard to call. From germline, CDR1 is ENHRY and CDR2 SYGVKD. Trimming left V 0 bases short and J 1 base short, with 7 bases between. The CDR3 is 15 residues long. In nucleotides, the CDR3 is TGTGCCATCAGTGAGTCTCTGGACAGCAATCAGCCCCAGCATTTT. It codes for CAISESLDSNQPQHF.